A single sample is the source of the 9 T cell receptor beta chains below, sequenced in a study of T cell responses to AZD1222 COVID-19 vaccine. Some clones are missing from TCRdb's copy, which holds only in-frame ones; the method was immunoSEQ multiplex PCR. Of 100,000 to 150,000 clones listed, 90% are singletons. The source material was peripheral blood, sampled on day 0 of AZD1222 vaccination. These TCRs come from an adult in good health.

The chain has TRBV4-3 and TRBJ1-2, with D possibly matching TRBD1 (6 bases). The CDR3 consists of 16 residues. Trimming took 0 bases from V and 1 from J, leaving 12 bases between them. Germline loops: CDR1 LGHNA, CDR2 YSLEER. The chain's CDR3 is CASSQDTGQRNYGYTF. DNA for the CDR3: TGCGCCAGCAGCCAAGATACAGGACAGCGTAACTATGGCTACACCTTC.

The chain joins TRBV3-1 (or the pseudogene TRBV3-2) to TRBJ2-7, with D unresolved. This CDR3 region has 12 residues. Germline CDR1 LGHDT, CDR2 YNNKEL (reference sequence). V was clipped by 2 bases and J by 4 bases, with 6 bases between them. For the CDR3, the DNA is TGTGCCAGCAGCCAAAAGTTGTACGAGCAGTACTTC. Translated: CASSQKLYEQYF.

The chain recombines TRBV6-5 with TRBJ2-3; D unresolved. The CDR3 contains 11 residues. Trimming removed 7 bases at V and 5 bases at J, with 7 bases between. The germline gives CDR1 MNHEY, CDR2 SVGAGI. The CDR3 DNA reads TGTGCCAGCATCGCCGGAGATACGCAGTATTTT. Amino acid sequence: CASIAGDTQYF.

This clone turned up a few times. The J gene is TRBJ2-2, the V gene TRBV7-9; tentative D call: TRBD1 (5 bases). Trimming cost V 5 bases and J 1 base, with 14 bases left between them. The CDR3 is 16 amino acids. Germline V gene data show CDR1 as SEHNR and CDR2 as FQNEAQ (reference sequence). DNA for the CDR3: TGTGCCAGCAGCCTAAAGCAGGGTTTGAACACCGGGGAGCTGTTTTTT. Its protein is CASSLKQGLNTGELFF.

The chain is built from TRBV7-3 and TRBJ2-7; no clear D gene. The V and J ends lost 3 bases and 3 bases respectively, with 15 bases between them. Germline V CDR1 and CDR2: SGHTA, FQGTGA. This CDR3 comprises 15 residues. The CDR3 loop reads CASSLWGGNDYEQYF. The CDR3 DNA reads as TGTGCCAGCAGCTTGTGGGGTGGAAACGACTACGAGCAGTACTTC.

The gene calls are TRBV5-6 and TRBJ1-5, with D hard to call. The germline V gene encodes CDR1 SGHDT and CDR2 YYEEEE. The CDR3 consists of 15 residues. V was shortened by 1 base and J by 2 bases, with 10 bases between the two germline ends. This CDR3 is CASSLSYGRNQPQHF. In DNA, the CDR3 is TGTGCCAGCAGCTTGAGCTACGGACGCAATCAGCCCCAGCATTTT.

V and J are TRBV10-3 and TRBJ2-3, with 15 bases aligning to TRBD2. Germline CDR1 and CDR2: ENHRY and SYGVKD. With 10 bases clipped from V and 5 bases from J, the junction kept 1 base outside the gene matches. CDR3 length: 13 amino acids. The CDR3 here is CATGLAGGDTQYF. CDR3 DNA: TGTGCCACGGGACTAGCGGGGGGAGATACGCAGTATTTT.

The chain carries TRBV19 and TRBJ1-1, with D possibly matching TRBD1 (6 bases). The germline CDR1 and CDR2 sequences are LNHDA and SQIVND (reference sequence). V was trimmed by 6 bases and J by 3 bases, leaving 20 bases between them. This CDR3 contains 16 residues. DNA of the CDR3: TGTGCCAGTAGGAGAGTAGGCGCTGGGGGGCACACTGAAGCTTTCTTT. Protein: CASRRVGAGGHTEAFF.

This chain joins TRBV28 and TRBJ2-5; D gene unclear. V was trimmed by 4 bases and J by 2 bases, leaving 11 bases between them. The germline CDR1 and CDR2 sequences are MDHEN and SYDVKM. The CDR3 sequence is 14 residues long. The CDR3 loop reads CASSSIGGQETQYF. The CDR3 DNA is TGTGCCAGCAGTTCGATAGGCGGACAAGAGACCCAGTACTTC. The full variable domain, completed using reference TRBV28 and TRBJ2-5, is DVKVTQSSRYLVKRTGEKVFLECVQDMDHENMFWYRQDPGLGLRLIYFSYDVKMKEKGDIPEGYSVSREKKERFSLILESASTNQTSMYLCASSSIGGQETQYFGPGTRLLVL.